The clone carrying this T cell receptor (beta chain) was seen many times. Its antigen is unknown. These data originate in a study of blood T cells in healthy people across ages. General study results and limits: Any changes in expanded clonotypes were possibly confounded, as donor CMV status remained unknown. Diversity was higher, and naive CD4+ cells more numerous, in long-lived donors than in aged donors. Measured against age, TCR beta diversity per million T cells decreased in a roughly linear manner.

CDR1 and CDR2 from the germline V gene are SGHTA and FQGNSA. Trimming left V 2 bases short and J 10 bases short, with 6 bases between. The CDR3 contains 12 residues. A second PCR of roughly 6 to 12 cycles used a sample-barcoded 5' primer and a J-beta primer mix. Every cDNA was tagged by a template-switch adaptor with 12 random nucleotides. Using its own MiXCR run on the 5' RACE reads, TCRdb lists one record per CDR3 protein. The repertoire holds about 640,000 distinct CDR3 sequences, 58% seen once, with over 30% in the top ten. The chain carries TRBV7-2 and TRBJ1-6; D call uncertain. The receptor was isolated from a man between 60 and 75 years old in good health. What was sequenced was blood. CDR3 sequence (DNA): TGTGCCAGCAGCTTATACGGCTCACCCCTCCACTTT. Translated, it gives CASSLYGSPLHF.